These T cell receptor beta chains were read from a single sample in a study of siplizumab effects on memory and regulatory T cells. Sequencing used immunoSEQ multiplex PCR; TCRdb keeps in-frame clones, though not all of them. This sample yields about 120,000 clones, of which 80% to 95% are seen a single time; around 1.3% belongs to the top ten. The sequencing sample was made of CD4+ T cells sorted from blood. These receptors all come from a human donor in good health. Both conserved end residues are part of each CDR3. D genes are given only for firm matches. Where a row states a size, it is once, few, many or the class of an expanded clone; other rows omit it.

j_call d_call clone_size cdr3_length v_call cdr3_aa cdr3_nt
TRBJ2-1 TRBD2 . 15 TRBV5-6 CASASGGGLYNEQFF TGTGCCAGCGCCAGTGGCGGGGGACTTTACAATGAGCAGTTCTTC
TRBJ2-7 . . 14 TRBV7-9 CASSLDRISYEQYF TGTGCCAGCAGCTTAGACCGGATCTCCTACGAGCAGTACTTC
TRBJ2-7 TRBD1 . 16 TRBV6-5 CASSYSYQGARGEQYF TGTGCCAGCAGTTACTCTTACCAGGGGGCCAGGGGCGAGCAGTACTTC
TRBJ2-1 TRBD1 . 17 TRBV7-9 CASSSPPDRSEHNEQFF TGTGCCAGCAGCTCCCCCCCGGACAGGTCGGAACACAATGAGCAGTTCTTC
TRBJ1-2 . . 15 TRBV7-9 CASSLALSGVYGYTF TGTGCCAGCAGCTTAGCGTTATCTGGGGTGTATGGCTACACCTTC
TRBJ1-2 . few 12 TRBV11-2 CASSLNEGGYTF TGTGCCAGCAGCCTAAATGAGGGTGGCTACACCTTC
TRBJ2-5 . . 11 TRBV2 CASRPEETQYF TGTGCCAGCAGGCCGGAGGAGACCCAGTACTTC
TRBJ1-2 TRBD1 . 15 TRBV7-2 CASSWGQGTSYGYTF TGTGCCAGCAGCTGGGGACAGGGGACCAGCTATGGCTACACCTTC
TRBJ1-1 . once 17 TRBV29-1 CSVEGGELTDLNTEAFF TGCAGCGTTGAAGGGGGGGAGTTAACTGACCTGAACACTGAAGCTTTCTTT
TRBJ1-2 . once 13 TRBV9 CARPWTANYGYTF TGTGCCAGACCATGGACAGCTAACTATGGCTACACCTTC
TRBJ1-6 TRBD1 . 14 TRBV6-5 CASTLQGRDSPLHF TGTGCCAGCACCTTACAGGGGCGGGATTCACCCCTCCACTTT
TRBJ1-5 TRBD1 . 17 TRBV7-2 CASSRGTGGNSNQPQHF TGTGCCAGCAGTAGGGGGACAGGGGGAAACAGCAATCAGCCCCAGCATTTT
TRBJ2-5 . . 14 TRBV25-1 CASSEDGGPETQYF TGTGCCAGCAGTGAAGACGGAGGGCCCGAGACCCAGTACTTC
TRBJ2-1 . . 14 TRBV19 CASSISSSVLKQFF TGTGCCAGTAGTATAAGTTCTAGCGTACTAAAGCAGTTCTTC
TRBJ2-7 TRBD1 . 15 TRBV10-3 CAISGGTGNSYEQYF TGTGCCATCAGTGGGGGGACAGGAAATTCCTACGAGCAGTACTTC
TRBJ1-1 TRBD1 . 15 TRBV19 CASSTLGTGRTEAFF TGTGCCAGTAGTACACTGGGGACAGGGCGCACTGAAGCTTTCTTT
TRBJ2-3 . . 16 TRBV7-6 CASSLFGGGGTDTQYF TGTGCCAGCAGCTTATTCGGGGGAGGAGGCACAGATACGCAGTATTTT
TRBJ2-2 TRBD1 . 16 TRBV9 CASSAPGTGGIGELFF TGTGCCAGCAGCGCCCCCGGGACAGGGGGCATCGGGGAGCTGTTTTTT
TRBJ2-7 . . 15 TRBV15 CATSRDVPPLSEQYF TGTGCCACCAGCAGAGATGTGCCGCCCCTTAGCGAGCAGTACTTC
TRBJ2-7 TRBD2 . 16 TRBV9 CASSVAPGGGTYEQYF TGTGCCAGCAGCGTAGCCCCCGGGGGGGGAACCTACGAGCAGTACTTC
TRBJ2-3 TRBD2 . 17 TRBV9 CASSVGTSGGMGDTQYF TGTGCCAGCAGCGTCGGGACTAGCGGGGGGATGGGAGATACGCAGTATTTT
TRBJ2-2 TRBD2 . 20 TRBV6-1 CASSELAGGPRGANTGELFF TGTGCCAGCAGTGAACTAGCGGGAGGTCCTCGGGGAGCGAACACCGGGGAGCTGTTTTTT
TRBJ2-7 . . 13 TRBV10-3 CAISASGVSEQYF TGTGCCATCAGCGCCTCGGGGGTTAGCGAGCAGTACTTC
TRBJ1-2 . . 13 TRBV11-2 CASSLVTGRDYTF TGTGCCAGCAGCTTAGTAACAGGGAGGGACTACACCTTC
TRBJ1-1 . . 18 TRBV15 CATSRDTPLRENNTEAFF TGTGCCACCAGCAGAGATACCCCCCTGAGGGAGAACAACACTGAAGCTTTCTTT
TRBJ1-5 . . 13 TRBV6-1 CASSEQDNQPQHF TGTGCCAGCAGTGAACAGGATAATCAGCCCCAGCATTTT
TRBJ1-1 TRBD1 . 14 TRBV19 CASSSPGGRTEAFF TGTGCCAGTAGTTCTCCAGGGGGGAGAACTGAAGCTTTCTTT
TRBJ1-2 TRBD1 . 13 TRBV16 CASSTGAGYGYTF TGTGCCAGCAGCACAGGGGCAGGCTATGGCTACACCTTC
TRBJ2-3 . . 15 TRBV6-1 CASILSRRSTDTQYF TGTGCCAGCATACTGAGCAGACGAAGCACAGATACGCAGTATTTT
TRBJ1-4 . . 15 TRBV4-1 CASSQERGGNEKLFF TGCGCCAGCAGCCAAGAAAGAGGCGGAAATGAAAAACTGTTTTTT
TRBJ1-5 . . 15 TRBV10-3 CAISEGSSSNQPQHF TGTGCCATCAGTGAAGGGAGCTCCAGCAATCAGCCCCAGCATTTT
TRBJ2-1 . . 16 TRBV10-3 CAISDPLDSSYNEQFF TGTGCCATCAGTGACCCTCTGGATAGCTCCTACAATGAGCAGTTCTTC
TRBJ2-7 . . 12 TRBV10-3 CAVGSSSYEQYF TGTGCCGTGGGCAGTTCTTCCTACGAGCAGTACTTC
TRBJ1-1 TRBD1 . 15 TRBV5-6 CASSSDRGRGTEAFF TGTGCCAGCAGCTCGGACAGGGGTCGTGGGACTGAAGCTTTCTTT
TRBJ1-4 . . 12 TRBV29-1 CSVRVYSEKLFF TGCAGCGTTCGTGTTTATAGTGAAAAACTGTTTTTT
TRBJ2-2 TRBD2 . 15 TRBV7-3 CASSQTSAGTGELFF TGTGCCAGCAGCCAGACTAGCGCCGGCACCGGGGAGCTGTTTTTT
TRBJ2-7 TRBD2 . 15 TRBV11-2 CASSRIAGPAYEQYF TGTGCCAGCAGCCGGATAGCGGGGCCGGCCTACGAGCAGTACTTC